This TCR beta chain is drawn from a study of siplizumab effects on memory and regulatory T cells (dated by TCRdb to between 2017 and 2020). The study in broad terms: The study looked at the effect of siplizumab, an anti-CD2 antibody, on alloreactive T-cell subsets in allogeneic mixed lymphocyte reactions made from human PBMCs.

Concerning this clone: Its antigen specificity is not known. One base away there is no much larger clone; base qualities are not given.

The investigation overall reported the following: In reactions with siplizumab, an average of approximately 69% of mappable alloreactive CD4+ clones were Treg-derived, compared with roughly 30% in control reactions. Roughly 80-95% of proliferating CD4+ or CD8+ clones could not be assigned a naive or memory phenotype. Greater diversity appeared to be present in unstimulated naive T cells than in memory T cells, and a substantial contribution to the alloresponse seemed to be made by naive cells. The suppressive function of proliferating Tregs from siplizumab cultures was not functionally confirmed. The cumulative frequency of alloreactive sequences traceable to unstimulated CD4+ memory T cells was significantly reduced by siplizumab. Sequences below about 10^-5 frequency were poorly captured, so only a minor fraction of alloreactive clones could be mapped to unstimulated subsets.

The CDR3 starts with the cysteine, ends with the phenylalanine, and has 13 residues. Only the CDR3 region is kept as DNA, spanning 39 bases read in frame from base 1. CDR1 and CDR2 (MNHEY, SVGAGI) derive from the germline V gene. The V and J ends are trimmed by 0 bases and 6 bases, leaving 8 bases between them. The protocol used for the library was the immunoSEQ multiplex PCR assay. Roughly 10^5 TCR templates per sample were assayed on the deep sequencing platform. Genomic DNA extracted from sorted T cells was used for TCRbeta CDR3 sequencing. The study's processing was this. Clonal analysis of TCRbeta CDR3 data was done in the R programming language. Unstimulated samples were compared with post-reaction CFSE-low samples to define alloreactive CD4+ and CD8+ clones. Alloreactive CD4+ clones were assigned to regulatory or non-regulatory origin by matching sequences to sorted unstimulated Treg and non-Treg repertoires. As stored in TCRdb, this immuneACCESS dataset retains in-frame rearrangements with V and J assigned. A fraction of the clones does not appear; measured against another copy, unresolved V genes explain less than half of the discrepancy, and the remainder lacks a known reason. V, J and clone size are taken as reported in that table, and D and trimming were inferred from the DNA itself. In this sample the table shows approximately 120,000 clones, roughly nine tenths of which occur a single time. The top ten clonotypes cover more than 0.65% of the sample.

Sorted unstimulated T cells, along with proliferating T cells recovered from mixed lymphocyte reactions, underwent TCRbeta CDR3 sequencing. Fresh whole blood from 9 to 11 HLA-typed healthy donors was used to isolate PBMCs. To map where alloreactive clones came from, unstimulated CD4+ regulatory T cells were FACS-sorted. The chain uses TRBV6-5 and TRBJ1-2, with no confident D gene call. Sequenced sample: Tregs sorted from blood. This TCR was recovered from a human donor in good health. The DNA is as follows: TGTGCCAGCAGTTACTCGATTGGGGATGGCTACACCTTC. Translation gives CASSYSIGDGYTF.